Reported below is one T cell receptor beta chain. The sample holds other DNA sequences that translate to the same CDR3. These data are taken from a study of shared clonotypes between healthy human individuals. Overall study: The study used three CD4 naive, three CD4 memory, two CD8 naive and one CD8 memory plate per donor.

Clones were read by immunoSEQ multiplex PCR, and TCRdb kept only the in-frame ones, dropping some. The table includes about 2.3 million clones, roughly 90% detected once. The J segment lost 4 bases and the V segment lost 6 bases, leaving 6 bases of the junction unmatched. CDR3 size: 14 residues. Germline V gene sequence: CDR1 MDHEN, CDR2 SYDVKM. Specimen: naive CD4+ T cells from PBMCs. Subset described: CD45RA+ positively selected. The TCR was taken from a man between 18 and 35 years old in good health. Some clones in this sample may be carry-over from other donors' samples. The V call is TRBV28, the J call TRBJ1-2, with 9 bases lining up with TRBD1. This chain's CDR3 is CASSPGQGTYGYTF. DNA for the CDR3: TGTGCCAGCAGCCCCGGACAGGGGACCTATGGCTACACCTTC.